These T cell receptor beta chains were read from a single sample in a study of blood T cells in healthy people across ages. One entry per CDR3 protein, called by TCRdb with MiXCR from the 5' RACE reads. This table holds roughly 1,500,000 distinct CDR3 sequences, approximately 42% found once. Sequenced sample: blood. These receptors all stem from a woman in her late teens or twenties in good health. Each CDR3 is given with its conserved first and last residue. A D gene is named only where the DNA matches it firmly. For some rows the clone size is stated as once, few or many, or as a class when expanded; others skip it.

J | D | V | size | DNA | CDR3
TRBJ1-2 | TRBD1 | TRBV6-6 | . | TGTGCCAGCAGTAACCTCCCCGGGACAGGGGGCTATGGCTACACCTTC | CASSNLPGTGGYGYTF
TRBJ1-1 | TRBD1 | TRBV24-1 | few | TGTGCCACCAGTGACCCGATACAGGGGAGGAGCACTGAAGCTTTCTTT | CATSDPIQGRSTEAFF
TRBJ1-2 | . | TRBV27 | . | TGTGCCAGCAGCCCCGGGGGGACGGGACCCCTCGATGGCTACACCTTC | CASSPGGTGPLDGYTF
TRBJ2-5 | TRBD2 | TRBV12-3/TRBV12-4 | . | TGTGCCAGCAGTGGCGATCAGGGAGGGGAGACCCAGTACTTC | CASSGDQGGETQYF
TRBJ1-2 | TRBD1 | TRBV4-2 | . | TGTGCCAGCAGCCAAGACCTGACAGGGGCCCGTGGCTACACCTTC | CASSQDLTGARGYTF
TRBJ2-5 | . | TRBV20-1 | few | TGCAGTGCTAGAGATCCGAGGGCGGACCAAGAGACCCAGTACTTC | CSARDPRADQETQYF
TRBJ1-6 | . | TRBV12-3/TRBV12-4 | few | TGTGCCAGCAGCCCCGACGGGTCTAATTCACCCCTCCACTTT | CASSPDGSNSPLHF
TRBJ2-5 | TRBD1 | TRBV24-1 | . | TGTGCCACCAGTGATTTTTGGGACAGTCAGGGGCATCAAGAGACCCAGTACTTC | CATSDFWDSQGHQETQYF
TRBJ2-3 | . | TRBV27 | . | TGTGCCAGCAGTTTAACTAGCTGGGATACGCAGTATTTT | CASSLTSWDTQYF
TRBJ2-5 | . | TRBV29-1 | few | TGCAGCGCGGGGGGCAGGTACCAAGAGACCCAGTACTTC | CSAGGRYQETQYF
TRBJ2-1 | TRBD2 | TRBV20-1 | . | TGCAGTGCTAGCAAACTAGCGGGCCGCTCCTACAATGAGCAGTTCTTC | CSASKLAGRSYNEQFF
TRBJ2-3 | TRBD2 | TRBV20-1 | many | TGCAGTGCCCCGCCGGCGGGAGGGCAAATGGGCACAGATACGCAGTATTTT | CSAPPAGGQMGTDTQYF
TRBJ2-3 | . | TRBV12-3/TRBV12-4 | few | TGTGCCAGCAGTTTTGGGGGGCCCAACACAGATACGCAGTATTTT | CASSFGGPNTDTQYF
TRBJ2-7 | . | TRBV7-2 | many | TGTGCCAGCAGCTTAGTTAACGAGCAGTACTTC | CASSLVNEQYF
TRBJ1-6 | . | TRBV3-1 | . | TGTGCCAGCAGCCAAGATTTAAACGGAGACAGGAGCTCCTATAATTCACCCCTCCACTTT | CASSQDLNGDRSSYNSPLHF
TRBJ2-5 | . | TRBV12-3/TRBV12-4 | few | TGTGCCAGCAGTTCCTCGGGGACATCCGGGAGGGAGACCCAGTACTTC | CASSSSGTSGRETQYF
TRBJ2-5 | . | TRBV24-1 | . | TGTGCCACCAGTGATCGCCCGAGAACCGGGTCCTACAATGAGCAGTACTTC | CATSDRPRTGSYNEQYF
TRBJ2-5 | TRBD2 | TRBV7-9 | few | TGTGCCAGCAGCTTGGGTAGCGGGGGGTCTGGGACCCAGTACTTC | CASSLGSGGSGTQYF
TRBJ2-7 | . | TRBV15 | . | TGTGCCACCGGGGCGGCCACGAACTACGAGCAGTACTTC | CATGAATNYEQYF
TRBJ1-2 | . | TRBV28 | . | TGTGCCAGCAGTCCCGGGGTATCTGCTGGCTACACCTTC | CASSPGVSAGYTF
TRBJ2-7 | TRBD2 | TRBV20-1 | . | TGCAGTGCTAGAGTGCTAGCGGAGACCACCCAGTACTTC | CSARVLAETTQYF
TRBJ2-7 | . | TRBV7-9 | . | TGTGCCAGCAGCCTCCCGAGGTTCGAGGACAAGTTAATGCCCCTTTACGAGCAGTACTTC | CASSLPRFEDKLMPLYEQYF
TRBJ2-7 | . | TRBV7-9 | . | TGTACCAGCAGCTCAGAAGACAGCTACGAGCAGTACTTC | CTSSSEDSYEQYF
TRBJ2-1 | TRBD2 | TRBV10-3 | . | TGTGCCATCATGGGCGGGGGGGGAAGCTCCTACAATGAGCAGTTCTTC | CAIMGGGGSSYNEQFF
TRBJ1-5 | . | TRBV20-1 | . | TGCAGTGCTAGAGATCCAGGGGTGGCCCAGCATTTT | CSARDPGVAQHF
TRBJ2-5 | . | TRBV7-2 | . | TGTGCCAGCAGCTCCCTCCACACAGGAGGGACCCAGTACTTC | CASSSLHTGGTQYF
TRBJ2-3 | . | TRBV12-3/TRBV12-4 | few | TGTGCCAGCAGTTTAAGGGGCTCCGGGGCAGATACGCAGTATTTT | CASSLRGSGADTQYF
TRBJ2-7 | . | TRBV20-1 | . | TGCAGTGCTAGCCCCAGGCCCGCCTCCTACGAGCAGTACTTC | CSASPRPASYEQYF
TRBJ2-3 | TRBD2 | TRBV5-5 | few | TGTGCCAGCAGCTTGGTGGGACTAGCGGGATACACAGATACGCAGTATTTT | CASSLVGLAGYTDTQYF
TRBJ2-3 | TRBD2 | TRBV6-1 | few | TGTGCCAGCAACCTAGAGGGGGGACTAGCTGGGAATACGCAGTATTTT | CASNLEGGLAGNTQYF
TRBJ2-1 | . | TRBV7-3 | many | TGTGCCAGCAGCCAGGGGACACCGACCTACAATGAGCAGTTCTTC | CASSQGTPTYNEQFF
TRBJ2-3 | . | TRBV3-1 | few | TGTGCCAGCAGCCCTGAACCCGGGAAAGGCACAACAGATACGCAGTATTTT | CASSPEPGKGTTDTQYF
TRBJ2-1 | . | TRBV12-3/TRBV12-4 | . | TGTGCCAGCAGGGTCGGACAATTCCCAGAGACCCAGTTCTTC | CASRVGQFPETQFF
TRBJ1-2 | . | TRBV28 | many | TGTGCCAGCAGGGGTTATGGCTACACCTTC | CASRGYGYTF
TRBJ2-1 | TRBD2 | TRBV3-1 | many | TGTGCCAGCAGTGCGACTAGCGGGAGCTCCTACAATGAGCAGTTCTTC | CASSATSGSSYNEQFF
TRBJ2-4 | TRBD1 | TRBV12-3/TRBV12-4 | many | TGTGCCAGCAGTTTTGACGACAGGGGGCTAGCCAAAAACATTCAGTACTTC | CASSFDDRGLAKNIQYF
TRBJ2-3 | . | TRBV24-1 | . | TGTGCCACCAGTGGCGGGACAGCAGCTTTACAACACAGATATACGCAGTATTTT | CATSGGTAALQHRYTQYF
TRBJ2-3 | . | TRBV20-1 | once | TGCAGTGCTAGAGACGCAATTAGCACAGATACGCAGTATTTT | CSARDAISTDTQYF
TRBJ2-3 | TRBD1 | TRBV10-3 | . | TGTGCCATCAGTGAGTCAGGGACAGCCCTTCCAGATACGCAGTATTTT | CAISESGTALPDTQYF
TRBJ2-4 | TRBD1 | TRBV12-3/TRBV12-4 | . | TGTGCCAGCTCCCGCCCGGGACAGGGCCGAAACATTCAGTACTTC | CASSRPGQGRNIQYF
TRBJ1-1 | . | TRBV18 | once | TGTGCCAGCTCACCCATCGGCGATAACAGGGCAACTGAAGCTTTCTTT | CASSPIGDNRATEAFF
TRBJ1-1 | . | TRBV29-1 | few | TGCAGCGTTGTAGGGGCGGGGGACACTGAAGCTTTCTTT | CSVVGAGDTEAFF
TRBJ2-1 | . | TRBV6-2/TRBV6-3 | . | TGTGCCAGCAGTTACTGGAGTCGGGGAGACAATGAGCAGTTCTTC | CASSYWSRGDNEQFF
TRBJ2-6 | TRBD1 | TRBV27 | few | TGTGCCAGCAGTTTGGAAAAGGGGGCGGTCAACGTCCTGACTTTC | CASSLEKGAVNVLTF
TRBJ2-3 | TRBD1 | TRBV6-1 | few | TGTGCCAGCAGCCTGGGACAGATACGCACAGATACGCAGTATTTT | CASSLGQIRTDTQYF
TRBJ1-2 | TRBD1 | TRBV4-1 | . | TGCGCCAGCAGCCACCACGAGGGGACAGGGAACTCTAACTATGGCTACACCTTC | CASSHHEGTGNSNYGYTF
TRBJ2-1 | . | TRBV10-3 | few | TGTGCCATCAGTGAGTCGGGTGAGGAAGGTGAGCAGTTCTTC | CAISESGEEGEQFF
TRBJ2-7 | . | TRBV6-2/TRBV6-3 | . | TGTGCCAGCAGTAACCCCCCGGACTCCTACGAGCAGTACTTC | CASSNPPDSYEQYF
TRBJ2-5 | . | TRBV20-1 | . | TGCAGTGCTGTGGGGGCCCAAGAGACCCAGTACTTC | CSAVGAQETQYF
TRBJ2-3 | TRBD2 | TRBV12-3/TRBV12-4 | . | TGTGCCAGCAGGCCGACTAGCGGTACGCAGTATTTT | CASRPTSGTQYF
TRBJ2-4 | . | TRBV10-3 | . | TGTGCCATCCAGGGAGGCGGGGAGGTCTCCTACGGGCAGTACTTC | CAIQGGGEVSYGQYF
TRBJ2-1 | TRBD2 | TRBV3-1 | few | TGTGCCAGCAGCCGAGGAGGGCTAGCGGGAGACATTGAGCAGTTCTTC | CASSRGGLAGDIEQFF
TRBJ2-5 | . | TRBV5-1 | few | TGCGCCAGCAGCTTGAATTGGAAACAAGAGACCCAGTACTTC | CASSLNWKQETQYF